This is a list of T cell receptor beta chains from one sample in a study of blood T cells in healthy people across ages. MiXCR, applied by TCRdb to the 5' RACE reads, yields one record per CDR3 protein. The data contain some 1,000,000 distinct CDR3 sequences, roughly 24% of them seen just once; the ten biggest clones take up 0.65% to 0.75%. These same data were also listed under a study on T cells of mothers and their children.

Sequenced sample: blood. The receptors here all came from a girl aged 2-10 years in good health. Each CDR3 is given with its conserved first and last residue. D genes are given only for firm matches. Some rows mark clone size as missing; the rest say once, few, many or name a class of expanded clone.

j_call d_call v_call clone_size cdr3_aa cdr3_nt
TRBJ1-1 - TRBV18 - CASSPPGFGTEAFF TGTGCCAGCTCACCCCCGGGGTTCGGGACTGAAGCTTTCTTT
TRBJ2-1 - TRBV5-5 few CASSLGLPGEFF TGTGCCAGCAGCTTGGGACTCCCGGGTGAGTTCTTC
TRBJ1-3 - TRBV28 - CASSFGNSGNTIYF TGTGCCAGCAGTTTTGGGAACTCTGGAAACACCATATATTTT
TRBJ1-1 TRBD1 TRBV18 few CASSPPKGAAFF TGTGCCAGCTCACCACCGAAGGGGGCGGCTTTCTTT
TRBJ1-1 TRBD1 TRBV29-1 - CSAGGQGHTEAFF TGCAGCGCTGGCGGACAGGGACACACTGAAGCTTTCTTT
TRBJ1-4 - TRBV9 - CASSNRDSGEKLFF TGTGCCAGCAGCAACCGGGACTCTGGGGAAAAACTGTTTTTT
TRBJ1-1 - TRBV29-1 few CSVAGGYEAFF TGCAGCGTTGCTGGAGGGTATGAAGCTTTCTTT
TRBJ1-1 - TRBV7-9 few CASSSLLNTEAFF TGTGCCAGCAGCTCCCTCCTGAACACTGAAGCTTTCTTT
TRBJ2-1 TRBD2 TRBV5-1 - CASSLREGRRNEQFF TGCGCCAGCAGCTTGCGGGAGGGTCGACGCAATGAGCAGTTCTTC
TRBJ2-1 - TRBV6-1 - CATGLEESSYNEQFF TGTGCCACTGGTCTTGAGGAAAGCTCCTACAATGAGCAGTTCTTC
TRBJ1-2 - TRBV6-5 - CASRQQGSRGYTF TGTGCCAGCAGACAGCAGGGAAGTCGGGGCTACACCTTC
TRBJ2-7 - TRBV20-1 - CSAIETYEQYF TGCAGTGCTATTGAGACCTACGAGCAGTACTTC
TRBJ1-2 - TRBV6-5 few CASSYPVSGPNYGYTF TGTGCCAGCAGTTACCCTGTTTCGGGACCTAACTATGGCTACACCTTC
TRBJ2-7 TRBD1 TRBV2 few CASSFRGQGGEQYF TGTGCCAGCAGTTTCCGGGGACAGGGAGGGGAGCAGTACTTC
TRBJ2-5 - TRBV29-1 many CSVSQETQYF TGCAGCGTTTCCCAAGAGACCCAGTACTTC
TRBJ2-5 TRBD1 TRBV15 few CATSSWAQGAALTQYF TGTGCCACCAGCAGCTGGGCTCAGGGGGCCGCTTTGACCCAGTACTTC
TRBJ1-4 - TRBV28 few CASSSRMGAANEKLFF TGTGCCAGCAGTTCCCGAATGGGGGCAGCTAATGAAAAACTGTTTTTT
TRBJ1-4 TRBD1 TRBV4-1 - CASSLKQTGANEKLFF TGCGCCAGCAGCCTAAAACAGACAGGGGCGAATGAAAAACTGTTTTTT
TRBJ2-1 TRBD2 TRBV6-2/TRBV6-3 - CASGKKPGGGDEQFF TGTGCCAGCGGCAAGAAGCCGGGGGGAGGGGATGAGCAGTTCTTC
TRBJ2-7 - TRBV29-1 few CSVLSTGNEQYF TGCAGCGTTTTAAGCACGGGGAACGAGCAGTACTTC
TRBJ1-4 TRBD1 TRBV4-1 few CASSQIPGQSNEKLFF TGCGCCAGCAGCCAAATTCCGGGACAGTCGAATGAAAAACTGTTTTTT
TRBJ2-1 - TRBV29-1 - CCATQSYNEQFF TGCTGCGCAACCCAGAGCTACAATGAGCAGTTCTTC
TRBJ1-5 - TRBV6-1 - CACRLTVSNQPQHF TGTGCCTGCAGATTAACAGTAAGCAATCAGCCCCAGCATTTT
TRBJ1-1 - TRBV6-5 - CASRRTVNTEAFF TGTGCCAGCAGACGCACTGTGAACACTGAAGCTTTCTTC
TRBJ2-1 TRBD2 TRBV7-3 - CASSSLAPGLGSNEQFF TGTGCCAGCAGCTCCCTGGCCCCGGGACTAGGGAGCAATGAGCAGTTCTTC
TRBJ2-5 - TRBV29-1 - CSVAKAKETQYF TGCAGCGTTGCGAAAGCTAAAGAGACCCAGTACTTC
TRBJ2-1 TRBD2 TRBV7-2 - CASSSAGVLNEQFF TGTGCCAGCAGCTCGGCGGGGGTACTCAATGAGCAGTTCTTC
TRBJ1-1 - TRBV7-2 - CASSWRTGNTEAFF TGTGCCAGCAGCTGGCGGACGGGGAACACTGAAGCTTTCTTT
TRBJ2-2 - TRBV12-3/TRBV12-4 - CASSFSGGGARKTGELFF TGTGCCAGCAGTTTCTCCGGAGGGGGCGCAAGAAAAACCGGGGAGCTGTTTTTT
TRBJ2-7 TRBD1 TRBV11-2 - CASNWRAGGFYEQYF TGTGCCAGCAACTGGCGGGCAGGGGGCTTCTACGAGCAGTACTTC
TRBJ1-2 TRBD1 TRBV6-5 - CASSYGTGGYGYTF TGTGCCAGCAGTTACGGAACAGGGGGTTATGGCTACACCTTC
TRBJ2-1 - TRBV20-1 few CSASPVGGYYNEQFF TGCAGTGCTAGCCCCGTTGGGGGGTATTACAATGAGCAGTTCTTC
TRBJ2-1 TRBD2 TRBV12-3/TRBV12-4 few CASSLNGGSYNEQFF TGTGCCAGCAGTTTAAATGGCGGGAGCTACAATGAGCAGTTCTTC
TRBJ2-5 TRBD1 TRBV6-1 - CASSVGTGDKETQYF TGTGCCAGCAGTGTAGGGACAGGGGATAAAGAGACCCAGTACTTC
TRBJ1-4 - TRBV12-3/TRBV12-4 few CASSATAFNEKLFF TGTGCCAGCAGTGCGACAGCCTTTAATGAAAAACTGTTTTTT
TRBJ2-5 - TRBV10-3 few CAISGGTQETQYF TGTGCCATCAGTGGGGGGACACAAGAGACCCAGTACTTC
TRBJ2-5 TRBD2 TRBV5-1 - CACSTLAGGPETQYF TGCGCCTGCAGCACCCTAGCGGGGGGGCCGGAGACCCAGTACTTC
TRBJ2-7 - TRBV29-1 few CSTRTIGYEQYF TGCAGCACCCGAACGATCGGCTACGAGCAGTACTTC
TRBJ2-5 - TRBV29-1 few CSVPGGRIETQYF TGCAGCGTCCCCGGGGGCCGGATAGAGACCCAGTACTTC
TRBJ1-4 TRBD1 TRBV7-2 few CASGPTGEYGEKLFF TGTGCCAGCGGCCCAACAGGGGAATATGGAGAAAAACTGTTTTTT
TRBJ2-1 - TRBV7-9 few CASSLGIIEQFF TGTGCCAGCAGCTTAGGCATAATTGAGCAGTTCTTC
TRBJ2-7 TRBD2 TRBV20-1 few CSARAVLSGSSYEQYF TGCAGTGCTAGGGCCGTCCTTAGCGGGAGCTCCTACGAGCAGTACTTC
TRBJ2-6 - TRBV10-3 few CAIGDPTNAEEWANVLTF TGTGCCATCGGTGATCCGACTAACGCCGAGGAGTGGGCCAACGTCCTGACTTTC
TRBJ1-5 - TRBV28 - CANARRGSNQPQHF TGTGCCAACGCGCGGCGGGGTAGCAATCAGCCCCAGCATTTT
TRBJ2-7 - TRBV7-9 few CATAAKTAYEQYF TGTGCCACCGCAGCAAAAACCGCCTACGAGCAGTACTTC
TRBJ2-1 - TRBV29-1 few CSVLEGGLLYNEQFF TGCAGCGTTCTAGAGGGGGGGCTCTTATACAATGAGCAGTTCTTC
TRBJ2-5 - TRBV7-2 - CASSTEYQETQYF TGTGCCAGCAGCACAGAGTACCAAGAGACCCAGTACTTC
TRBJ2-1 - TRBV29-1 - CSVDRENEQFF TGCAGCGTTGACCGGGAGAATGAGCAGTTCTTC
TRBJ2-3 TRBD2 TRBV9 - CASSPSGAHTDTQYF TGTGCCAGCAGTCCTAGCGGGGCCCACACAGATACGCAGTATTTT
TRBJ2-5 - TRBV2 - CASHTNPTSQYF TGTGCCAGCCACACCAACCCAACATCCCAGTACTTC
TRBJ2-7 - TRBV2 - CASRARAPSYYEQYF TGTGCCAGCAGAGCTCGGGCCCCTTCTTATTACGAGCAGTACTTC